The 23 T cell receptor beta chains reported below all come from one sample, sequenced in a study of graft-versus-host responses after intestinal transplantation. The antigens these receptors bind are not known. TCRdb keeps only in-frame clones here, not all; method: immunoSEQ multiplex PCR. This sample has 99,000 or so clones; 92% occur once, and the top ten carry roughly 0.07%. Material: unstimulated CD8+ T cells sorted from spleen or lymph node cells, obtained before transplant. Receptors were obtained from a human donor who was the organ donor for an intestinal transplant.

This rearrangement joins TRBV13 to TRBJ2-1; 7 bases map to TRBD1. V was clipped by 5 bases and J by 2 bases; unmatched bases: 21. The length of the CDR3 is 20 residues. Per the germline V gene, CDR1 is PRHDT and CDR2 is FYEKMQ (reference sequence). The DNA for the CDR3 is TGTGCCAGCAGCCCTGGAGAGATTAAAAAGGGGGACAGCACCTACAATGAGCAGTTCTTC. It yields the protein CASSPGEIKKGDSTYNEQFF.

The chain couples TRBV7-9 to TRBJ1-4; unclear D gene. The CDR3 has 15 residues. The V gene's germline CDR1 is SEHNR and CDR2 FQNEAQ (reference sequence). Trimming left V 1 base short and J 4 bases short, with 10 bases between. The CDR3 DNA sequence: TGTGCCAGCAGCTTAGGACGGTCGGGTAATGAAAAACTGTTTTTT. As protein: CASSLGRSGNEKLFF.

This chain connects TRBV5-1 to TRBJ1-1; the match to TRBD1 covers 7 bases. Germline loops: CDR1 SGHRS, CDR2 YFSETQ. V gave up 4 bases and J gave up 6 bases; unmatched junction bases: 6. The CDR3 totals 13 residues. The CDR3 spells CASSNDRVPEAFF. CDR3 sequence (DNA): TGCGCCAGCAGCAACGACAGGGTCCCTGAAGCTTTCTTT.

The CDR3 nucleotides are TGTGCCAGCAGCGCGATGACAGGGTTCGGCTATGGCTACACCTTC. This encodes CASSAMTGFGYGYTF. The chain recombines TRBV9 with TRBJ1-2; 7 positions match TRBD1. Trimming cost V 3 bases and J 4 bases; bases outside gene matches: 9. This CDR3 is built from 15 residues. Germline CDR1 reads SGDLS; CDR2 reads YYNGEE.

The CDR3 loop reads CASSYRTGPSNNSPLHF. CDR3 coding DNA: TGTGCCAGCAGCTACCGGACAGGGCCCTCTAATAATTCACCCCTCCACTTT. V gene TRBV5-5 combines with J gene TRBJ1-6; 8 bases agree with TRBD1. The V and J ends lost 3 bases and 5 bases, in that order; junction bases with no gene match: 10. CDR1 and CDR2 (germline): SGHKS, YYEKEE (reference sequence). This CDR3 comprises 17 residues.

The chain carries TRBV12-5 and TRBJ2-5, with 7 positions matching TRBD2. Trimming cost V 3 bases and J 1 base; bases outside gene matches: 8. In germline, CDR1 is LGHNT, CDR2 FRNRAP. This CDR3 has 16 amino acids. The CDR3 loop reads CASGFTSAALQETQYF. The DNA of the CDR3 is TGTGCTAGTGGTTTCACTAGCGCCGCCCTCCAAGAGACCCAGTACTTC.

The V gene is TRBV28, the J gene TRBJ1-1, with D hard to call. The V gene's germline CDR1 is MDHEN and CDR2 SYDVKM. There are 11 residues in the CDR3. The V end lost 5 bases, the J end lost 1 base, and 2 bases lay between the germline ends. CDR3 in amino acids: CASSRNTEAFF. In DNA form, the CDR3 reads TGTGCCAGCAGTCGGAACACTGAAGCTTTCTTT.

The V and J genes are TRBV27 and TRBJ2-7; D remains unclear. V was clipped by 2 bases and J by 3 bases, with 14 bases between them. Germline V gene lookup returns CDR1 MNHEY and CDR2 SMNVEV (reference sequence). This CDR3 has 15 residues. The CDR3 sequence: CASSLGSPRFYEQYF. CDR3 nucleotide sequence: TGTGCCAGCAGTTTAGGGTCCCCCAGGTTCTACGAGCAGTACTTC.

The chain has TRBV7-9 and TRBJ1-6; a weak D match, TRBD1 (5 bases). Trimming removed 5 bases at V and 0 bases at J, with 8 bases between. Germline V gene sequence: CDR1 SEHNR, CDR2 FQNEAQ (reference sequence). This CDR3 is built from 15 residues. The CDR3 nucleotides are TGTGCCAGCAGCCTAGACAGCTCCTATAATTCACCCCTCCACTTT. Translating it yields CASSLDSSYNSPLHF. Supplemented by reference TRBV7-9 and TRBJ1-6, the full variable domain reads DTGVSQNPRHKITKRGQNVTFRCDPISEHNRLYWYRQTLGQGPEFLTYFQNEAQLEKSRLLSDRFSAERPKGSFSTLEIQRTEQGDSAMYLCASSLDSSYNSPLHFGNGTRLTVT.

V is TRBV21-1 and J is TRBJ2-1; the D call TRBD2 from the table was never checked on the DNA. TRBV21-1 is labeled a pseudogene. This CDR3 has 19 residues. DNA of the CDR3: TGTGCCAGCAGCAAAGGGGGGCTAGCGGGAGGGCCCCGCTACAATGAGCAGTTCTTC. It specifies CASSKGGLAGGPRYNEQFF.

This chain joins TRBV6-1 and TRBJ2-1, with a possible D match to TRBD1 (6 bases). The length of the CDR3 is 13 residues. The germline V and J ends were trimmed by 3 bases and 9 bases, with 12 bases remaining between them. CDR1 and CDR2 (germline): MNHNS, SASEGT. CDR3 nucleotide sequence: TGTGCCAGCAGTGACTTCACAGGGTTTGAGCAGTTCTTC. It is translated as CASSDFTGFEQFF.

The chain links TRBV6-5 to TRBJ2-7; possible D gene TRBD2, 6 bases. The CDR3 is 15 residues long. Germline-derived CDR1 and CDR2 are MNHEY and SVGAGI. V shed 0 bases and J shed 7 bases, with 16 bases lying between them. CDR3 sequence (DNA): TGTGCCAGCAGTTACTCGGGGGGACTCCTGGGGGAGCAGTACTTC. Its protein is CASSYSGGLLGEQYF.

The chain uses TRBV6-1 and TRBJ1-3; 8 bases map to TRBD1. Trimming cost V 6 bases and J 14 bases; bases outside gene matches: 6. The CDR3 contains 11 residues. Germline CDR1 reads MNHNS; CDR2 reads SASEGT. CDR3 amino acids: CASSVGQAVYF. In nucleotides, the CDR3 is TGTGCCAGCAGCGTGGGACAGGCTGTATATTTT.

The chain carries TRBV2 and TRBJ2-3; 8 bases line up with TRBD2. V was clipped by 4 bases and J by 5 bases; unmatched bases: 11. The CDR3 spans 16 residues. The V gene's germline CDR1 is SNHLY and CDR2 FYNNEI. The CDR3 spells CASSAERRGAVDTQYF. The CDR3 DNA reads as TGTGCCAGCAGTGCTGAGAGGCGGGGGGCCGTAGATACGCAGTATTTT.

The V gene is TRBV6-6, the J gene TRBJ2-7; 7 bases are a match to TRBD2. CDR3 length: 14 residues. Germline CDR1 MNHNY, CDR2 SVGAGI (reference sequence). V dropped 6 bases and J dropped 5; count of bases not matched to a gene: 10. CDR3 DNA: TGTGCCAGCAGCCGGACTAGGCGGATCCACGAGCAGTACTTC. Translating gives CASSRTRRIHEQYF.

The chain employs TRBV9 and TRBJ2-1; 8 positions match TRBD2. The V and J ends lost 2 bases and 3 bases, in that order; junction bases with no gene match: 7. Looked up from germline, CDR1 is SGDLS and CDR2 is YYNGEE. The CDR3 is 16 residues long. In nucleotides, the CDR3 is TGTGCCAGCAGCGTTGGGGCGGGGGGTGACTACAATGAGCAGTTCTTC. Translating it yields CASSVGAGGDYNEQFF.

V and J are TRBV11-3 and TRBJ2-1; tentatively, D is TRBD2 (5 bases). The V end was cut by 1 base, the J end by 0 bases, with 7 bases between. The germline V gene has CDR1 SGHNT and CDR2 YENEEA. The CDR3 contains 15 residues. The CDR3 sequence is CASSLVTSSYNEQFF. Written as DNA, the CDR3 is TGTGCCAGCAGCTTAGTAACTAGCTCCTACAATGAGCAGTTCTTC.

The chain links TRBV15 to TRBJ2-5; no definite D call. With the DNA end fitting TRBJ2-7 better, the J assignment may be wrong. From germline, CDR1 is LNHNV and CDR2 YYDKDF (reference sequence). The CDR3 covers 15 residues. DNA for the CDR3: TGTGCCACCAGCCCAAGTGCCTTGCCCTCCTACGAGCAGTACTTC. Encoded protein: CATSPSALPSYEQYF.

The chain recombines TRBV7-9 with TRBJ2-3; the D gene is possibly TRBD2 (5 bases). Germline V gene lookup returns CDR1 SEHNR and CDR2 FQNEAQ (reference sequence). CDR3 size: 12 residues. V lost 1 base and J 8 bases, leaving 7 bases between the germline ends. The CDR3 reads CASSLVAGTQYF. DNA of the CDR3: TGTGCCAGCAGCTTAGTTGCGGGTACGCAGTATTTT.

The chain carries TRBV6-5 and TRBJ2-7; D is unresolved. Per germline, CDR1 MNHEY and CDR2 SVGAGI. Trimming left V 7 bases short and J 1 base short, with 8 bases between. CDR3 length: 12 residues. The CDR3 is CASTHGSYEQYF. The CDR3 DNA follows: TGTGCCAGCACCCACGGTTCCTACGAGCAGTACTTC.

The chain carries TRBV13 and TRBJ2-7; D remains unclear. The CDR3 contains 14 residues. V was cut by 1 base and J by 2 bases, with 9 bases left in between. The germline CDR1 and CDR2 sequences are PRHDT and FYEKMQ (reference sequence). The DNA of the CDR3 is TGTGCCAGCAGCTTAGCCCCCGGTGCCTACGAGCAGTACTTC. It yields the protein CASSLAPGAYEQYF.

V and J are TRBV15 and TRBJ2-7, with D tentatively TRBD1 (6 bases). Looked up from germline, CDR1 is LNHNV and CDR2 is YYDKDF (reference sequence). This CDR3 has 14 amino acids. V lost 0 bases to trimming and J lost 4 bases, with 10 bases between them. As DNA, the CDR3 is TGTGCCACCAGCAGAGAGGGGGCTGGTTACGAGCAGTACTTC. It translates to CATSREGAGYEQYF.

The gene calls are TRBV27 and TRBJ2-1; D uncertain. Germline CDR1 MNHEY, CDR2 SMNVEV (reference sequence). The length of the CDR3 is 16 residues. V was trimmed by 2 bases and J by 3 bases, leaving 14 bases between them. CDR3 DNA: TGTGCCAGCAGTTTAAAGGCGTGGGCGAGCTACAATGAGCAGTTCTTC. Residues: CASSLKAWASYNEQFF.